This section outlines one TCR beta chain sequence together with its context. A read error may explain this, as a much larger clone is one base away. CDR3 length: 12 residues. From germline, CDR1 is ENHRY and CDR2 SYGVKD. The data were obtained in a study of HIV-infected patients and healthy controls. TCRdb reprocessed the 5' RACE reads via MiXCR and lists one record per CDR3 protein. This table has about 63,000 distinct CDR3 sequences, about 17% appearing once. The sequence was collected from a human donor in good health. The chain uses TRBV10-3 and TRBJ2-5; D not resolved. The sequenced material came from CD4+ T cells from blood. The CDR3 is CTISESWETQYF. The DNA for the CDR3 is TGTACCATCAGTGAGTCATGGGAGACCCAGTACTTC.